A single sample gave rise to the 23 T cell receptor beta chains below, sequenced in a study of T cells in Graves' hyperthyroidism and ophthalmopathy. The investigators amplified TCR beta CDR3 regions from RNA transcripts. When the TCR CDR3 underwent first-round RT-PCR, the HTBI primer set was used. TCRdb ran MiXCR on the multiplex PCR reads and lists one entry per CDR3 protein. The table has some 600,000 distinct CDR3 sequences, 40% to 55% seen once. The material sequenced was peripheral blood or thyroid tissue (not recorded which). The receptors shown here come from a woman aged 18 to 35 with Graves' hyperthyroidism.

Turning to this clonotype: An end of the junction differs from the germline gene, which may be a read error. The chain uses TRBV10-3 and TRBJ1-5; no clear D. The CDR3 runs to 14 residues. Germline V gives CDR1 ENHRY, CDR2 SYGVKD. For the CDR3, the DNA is TGTGCCAGCAGTGTTACGGAATACAATCAGCCCCAGCATTTT. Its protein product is CASSVTEYNQPQHF.

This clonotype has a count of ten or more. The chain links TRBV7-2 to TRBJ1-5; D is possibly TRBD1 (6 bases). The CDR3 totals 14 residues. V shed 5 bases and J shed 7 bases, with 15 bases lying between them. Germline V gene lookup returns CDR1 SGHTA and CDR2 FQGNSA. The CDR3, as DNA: TGTGCCAGCAGCCAAAGGGGGTGGGAGCAGCCCCAGCATTTT. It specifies CASSQRGWEQPQHF.

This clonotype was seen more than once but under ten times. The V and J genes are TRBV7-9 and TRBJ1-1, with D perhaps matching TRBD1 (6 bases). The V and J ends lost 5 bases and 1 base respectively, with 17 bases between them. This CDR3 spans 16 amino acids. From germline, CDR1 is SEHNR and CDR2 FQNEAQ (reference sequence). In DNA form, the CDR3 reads TGTGCCAGCAGCCCTGACAGGACCAAGCGGAACACTGAAGCTTTCTTT. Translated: CASSPDRTKRNTEAFF. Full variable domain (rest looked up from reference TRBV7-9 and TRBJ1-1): DTGVSQNPRHKITKRGQNVTFRCDPISEHNRLYWYRQTLGQGPEFLTYFQNEAQLEKSRLLSDRFSAERPKGSFSTLEIQRTEQGDSAMYLCASSPDRTKRNTEAFFGQGTRLTVV.

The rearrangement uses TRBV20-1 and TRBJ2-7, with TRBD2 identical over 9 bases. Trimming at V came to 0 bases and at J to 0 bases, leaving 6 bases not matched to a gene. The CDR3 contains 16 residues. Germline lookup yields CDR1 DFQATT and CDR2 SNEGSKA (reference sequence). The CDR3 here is CSARDLLAGNSYEQYF. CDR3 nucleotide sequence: TGCAGTGCTAGAGATTTACTAGCGGGCAACTCCTACGAGCAGTACTTC.

CDR3: CASSVGGSPEKLFF. The CDR3 nucleotides read TGTGCCAGCAGCGTAGGGGGGTCCCCTGAAAAACTGTTTTTT. V gene TRBV7-6 combines with J gene TRBJ1-4, with D perhaps TRBD1 (6 bases). Per germline, CDR1 SGHVS and CDR2 FNYEAQ. The CDR3 length is 14 residues. Between the trimmed V and J ends, which lost 5 bases and 7 bases, there was a span of 14 bases.

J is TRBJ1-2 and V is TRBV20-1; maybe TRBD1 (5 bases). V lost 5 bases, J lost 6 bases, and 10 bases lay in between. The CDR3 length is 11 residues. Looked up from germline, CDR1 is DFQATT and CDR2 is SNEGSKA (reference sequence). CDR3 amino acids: CSARGLNGYTF. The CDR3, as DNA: TGCAGTGCTCGGGGGTTGAATGGCTACACCTTC.

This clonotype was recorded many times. CDR3 protein: CASSPTSAGETQYF. The CDR3 DNA sequence: TGTGCCAGCAGTCCGACTAGCGCTGGAGAGACCCAGTACTTC. The V and J genes are TRBV7-2 and TRBJ2-5; 8 bases agree with TRBD2. Germline-derived CDR1 and CDR2 are SGHTA and FQGNSA. This CDR3 spans 14 amino acids. Trimming took 6 bases from V and 4 from J; bases not matched to a gene: 7.

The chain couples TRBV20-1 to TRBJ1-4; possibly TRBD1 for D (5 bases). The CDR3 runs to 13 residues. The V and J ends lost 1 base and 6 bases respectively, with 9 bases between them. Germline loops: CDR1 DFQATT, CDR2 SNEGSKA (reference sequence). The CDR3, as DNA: TGCAGTGCTAGAGTCTGGGGGGATGAAAAACTGTTTTTT. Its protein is CSARVWGDEKLFF.

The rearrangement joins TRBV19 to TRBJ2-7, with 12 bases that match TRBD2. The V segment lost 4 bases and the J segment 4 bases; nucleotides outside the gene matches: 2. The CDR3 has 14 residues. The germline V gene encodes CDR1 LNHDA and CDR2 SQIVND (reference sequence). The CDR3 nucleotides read TGTGCCAGTAGTAGAACTAGCGGGGGGTACGAGCAGTACTTC. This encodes CASSRTSGGYEQYF.

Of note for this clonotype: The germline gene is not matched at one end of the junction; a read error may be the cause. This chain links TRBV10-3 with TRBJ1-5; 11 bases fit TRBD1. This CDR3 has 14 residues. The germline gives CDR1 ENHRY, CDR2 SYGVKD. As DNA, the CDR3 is TGTGCCAGCAGTAGGACAGGGGGCACTCAGCCCCAGCATTTT. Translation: CASSRTGGTQPQHF.

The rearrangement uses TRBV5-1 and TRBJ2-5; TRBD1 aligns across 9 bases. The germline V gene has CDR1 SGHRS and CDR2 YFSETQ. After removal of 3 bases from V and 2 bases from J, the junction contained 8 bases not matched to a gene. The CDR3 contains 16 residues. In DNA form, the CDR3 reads TGCGCCAGCAGCTCACACACAGGGGGCCGGCAAGAGACCCAGTACTTC. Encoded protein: CASSSHTGGRQETQYF.

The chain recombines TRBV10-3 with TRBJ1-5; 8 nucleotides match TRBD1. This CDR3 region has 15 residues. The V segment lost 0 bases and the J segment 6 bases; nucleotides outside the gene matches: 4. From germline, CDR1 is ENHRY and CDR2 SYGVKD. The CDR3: CAISESDRGGQPQHF. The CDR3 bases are TGTGCCATCAGTGAGTCTGACAGGGGCGGTCAGCCCCAGCATTTT.

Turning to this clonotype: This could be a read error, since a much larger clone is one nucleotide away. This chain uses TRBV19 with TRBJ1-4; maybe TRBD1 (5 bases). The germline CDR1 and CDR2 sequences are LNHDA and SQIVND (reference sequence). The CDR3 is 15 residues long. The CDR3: CASRPPGRRNEKLVF. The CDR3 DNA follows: TGTGCCAGTAGACCGCCGGGACGACGTAATGAAAAACTGGTTTTT.

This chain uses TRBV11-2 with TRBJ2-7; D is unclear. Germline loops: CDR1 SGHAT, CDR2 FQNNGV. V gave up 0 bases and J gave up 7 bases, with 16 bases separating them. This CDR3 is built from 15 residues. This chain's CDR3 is CASSLDIRDPREQYF. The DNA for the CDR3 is TGTGCCAGCAGCTTAGATATTAGGGATCCAAGGGAGCAGTACTTC.

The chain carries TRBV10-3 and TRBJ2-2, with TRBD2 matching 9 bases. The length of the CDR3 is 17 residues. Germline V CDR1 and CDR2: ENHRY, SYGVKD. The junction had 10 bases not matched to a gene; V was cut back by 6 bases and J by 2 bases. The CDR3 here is CAISTVMTSGNTGELFF. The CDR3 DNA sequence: TGTGCCATCAGCACCGTAATGACTAGCGGCAACACCGGGGAGCTGTTTTTT.

The CDR3 is CSAVGTGLSEQYF. CDR3 nucleotide sequence: TGCAGTGCTGTCGGGACAGGGCTTTCCGAGCAGTACTTC. The genes are TRBV20-1 and TRBJ2-7; 9 bases align to TRBD1. The CDR3 has 13 residues. The V gene end was trimmed by 5 bases and the J gene end by 6 bases; junction bases not matched to a gene: 8. The germline V gene has CDR1 DFQATT and CDR2 SNEGSKA (reference sequence).

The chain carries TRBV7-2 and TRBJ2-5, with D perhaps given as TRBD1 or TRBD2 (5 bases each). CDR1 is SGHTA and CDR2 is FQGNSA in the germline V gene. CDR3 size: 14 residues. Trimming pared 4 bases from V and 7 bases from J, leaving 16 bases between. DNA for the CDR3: TGTGCCAGCAGCTCAAGTCGGGACGGAGGGACCCAGTACTTC. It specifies CASSSSRDGGTQYF.

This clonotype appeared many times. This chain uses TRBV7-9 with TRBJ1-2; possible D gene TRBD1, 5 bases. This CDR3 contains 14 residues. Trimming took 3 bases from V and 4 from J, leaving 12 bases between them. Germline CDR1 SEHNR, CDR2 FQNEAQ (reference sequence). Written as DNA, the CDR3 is TGTGCCAGCAGCTTCGACAGCCTTAGCTATGGCTACACCTTC. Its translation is CASSFDSLSYGYTF.

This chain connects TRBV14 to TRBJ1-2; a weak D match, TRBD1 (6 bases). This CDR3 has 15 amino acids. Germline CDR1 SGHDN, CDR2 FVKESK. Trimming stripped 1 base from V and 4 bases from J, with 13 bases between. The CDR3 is CASSQVQGRIYGYTF. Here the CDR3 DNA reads TGTGCCAGCAGCCAAGTCCAGGGGCGGATCTATGGCTACACCTTC. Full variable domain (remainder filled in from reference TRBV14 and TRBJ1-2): EAGVTQFPSHSVIEKGQTVTLRCDPISGHDNLYWYRRVMGKEIKFLLHFVKESKQDESGMPNNRFLAERTGGTYSTLKVQPAELEDSGVYFCASSQVQGRIYGYTFGSGTRLTVV.

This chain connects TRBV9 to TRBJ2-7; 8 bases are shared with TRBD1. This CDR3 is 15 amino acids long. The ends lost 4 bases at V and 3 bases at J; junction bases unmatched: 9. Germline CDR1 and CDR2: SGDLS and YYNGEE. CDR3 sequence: CASSHVGTGVYEQYF. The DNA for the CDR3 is TGTGCCAGCAGCCACGTCGGGACAGGCGTCTACGAGCAGTACTTC.

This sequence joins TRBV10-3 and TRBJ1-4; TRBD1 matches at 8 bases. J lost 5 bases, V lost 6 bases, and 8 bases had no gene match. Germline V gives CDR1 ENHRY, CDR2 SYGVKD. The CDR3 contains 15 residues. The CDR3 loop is CAISSRQGQNEKLFF. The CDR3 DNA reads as TGTGCCATCAGCAGCAGACAGGGGCAGAATGAAAAACTGTTTTTT.

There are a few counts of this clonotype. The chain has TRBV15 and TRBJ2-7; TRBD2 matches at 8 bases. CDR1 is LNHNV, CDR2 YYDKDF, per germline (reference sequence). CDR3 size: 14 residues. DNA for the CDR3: TGTGCACCCGGCGCCATGGCGGGAGGATACGAGCAGTACTTC. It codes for CAPGAMAGGYEQYF.

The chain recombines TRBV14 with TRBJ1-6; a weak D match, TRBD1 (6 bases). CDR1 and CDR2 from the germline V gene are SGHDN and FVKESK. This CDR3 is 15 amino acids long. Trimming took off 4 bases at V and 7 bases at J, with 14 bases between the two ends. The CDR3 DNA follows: TGTGCCAGCAGCCGGGACAACCAGAACAATTCACCCCTCCACTTT. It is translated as CASSRDNQNNSPLHF.